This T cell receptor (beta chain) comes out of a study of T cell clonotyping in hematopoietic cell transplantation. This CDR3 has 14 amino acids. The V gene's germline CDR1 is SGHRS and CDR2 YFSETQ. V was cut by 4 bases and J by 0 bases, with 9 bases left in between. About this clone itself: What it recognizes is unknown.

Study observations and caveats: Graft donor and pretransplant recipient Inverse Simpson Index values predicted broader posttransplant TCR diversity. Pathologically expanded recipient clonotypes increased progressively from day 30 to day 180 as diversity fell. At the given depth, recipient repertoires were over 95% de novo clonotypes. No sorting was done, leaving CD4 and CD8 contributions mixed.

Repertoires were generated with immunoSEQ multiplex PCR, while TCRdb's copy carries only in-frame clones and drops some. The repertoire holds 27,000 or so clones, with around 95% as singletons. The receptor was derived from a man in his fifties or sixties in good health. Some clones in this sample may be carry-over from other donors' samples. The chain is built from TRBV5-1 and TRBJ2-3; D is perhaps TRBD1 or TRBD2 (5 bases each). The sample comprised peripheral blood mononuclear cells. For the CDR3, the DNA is TGCGCCAGCAGCCAAGGGGACAGCACAGATACGCAGTATTTT. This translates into CASSQGDSTDTQYF.